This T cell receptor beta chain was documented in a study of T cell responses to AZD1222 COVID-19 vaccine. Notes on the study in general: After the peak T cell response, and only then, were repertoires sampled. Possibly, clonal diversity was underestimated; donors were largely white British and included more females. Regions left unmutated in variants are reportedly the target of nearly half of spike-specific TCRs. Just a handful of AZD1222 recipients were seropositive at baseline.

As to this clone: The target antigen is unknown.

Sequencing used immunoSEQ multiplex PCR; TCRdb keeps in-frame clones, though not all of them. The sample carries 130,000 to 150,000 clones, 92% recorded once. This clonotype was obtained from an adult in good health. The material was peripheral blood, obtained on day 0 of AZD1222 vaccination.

In nucleotides, the CDR3 is TGTGCCAGCAGTGTTATGAGGACGCTTAATGAAAAACTGTTTTTT. This translates into CASSVMRTLNEKLFF. The chain couples TRBV2 to TRBJ1-4, with D unresolved. This CDR3 spans 15 amino acids. Germline-derived CDR1 and CDR2 are SNHLY and FYNNEI. Trimming removed 4 bases at V and 4 bases at J, with 13 bases between.